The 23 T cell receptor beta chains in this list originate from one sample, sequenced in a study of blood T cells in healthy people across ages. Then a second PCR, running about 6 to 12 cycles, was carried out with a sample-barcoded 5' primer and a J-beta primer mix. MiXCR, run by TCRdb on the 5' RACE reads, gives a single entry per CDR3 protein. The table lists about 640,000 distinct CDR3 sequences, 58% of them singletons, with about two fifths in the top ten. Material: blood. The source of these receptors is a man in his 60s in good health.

The CDR3: CASSLGLGVADTQYF. DNA of the CDR3: TGCGCCAGCAGCTTGGGACTAGGGGTCGCAGATACGCAGTATTTT. This chain links TRBV5-1 with TRBJ2-3; a possible D gene is TRBD2 (6 bases). Trimming stripped 0 bases from V and 4 bases from J, with 12 bases between. The CDR3 runs to 15 residues. Germline values: CDR1 SGHRS, CDR2 YFSETQ.

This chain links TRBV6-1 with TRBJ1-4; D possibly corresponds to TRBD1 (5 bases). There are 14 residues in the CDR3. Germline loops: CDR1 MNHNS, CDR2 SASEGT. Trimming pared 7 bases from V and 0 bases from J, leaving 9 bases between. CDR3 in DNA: TGTGCCAGCAAAACAGGCGCAACTAATGAAAAACTGTTTTTT. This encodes CASKTGATNEKLFF.

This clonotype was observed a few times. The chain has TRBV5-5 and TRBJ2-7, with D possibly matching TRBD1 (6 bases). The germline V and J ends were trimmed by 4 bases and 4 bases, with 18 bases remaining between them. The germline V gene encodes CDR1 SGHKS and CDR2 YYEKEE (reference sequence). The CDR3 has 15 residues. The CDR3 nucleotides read TGTGCCAGCAGCCGTCGAAGCTTGGGACAATACGAGCAGTACTTC. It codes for CASSRRSLGQYEQYF.

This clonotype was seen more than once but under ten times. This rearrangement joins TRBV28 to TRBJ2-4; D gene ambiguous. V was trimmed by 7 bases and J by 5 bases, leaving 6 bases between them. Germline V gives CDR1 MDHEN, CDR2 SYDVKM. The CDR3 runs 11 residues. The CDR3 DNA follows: TGTGCCAGCATGGGTGAAAACATTCAGTACTTC. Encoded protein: CASMGENIQYF. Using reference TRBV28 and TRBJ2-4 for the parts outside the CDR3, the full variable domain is DVKVTQSSRYLVKRTGEKVFLECVQDMDHENMFWYRQDPGLGLRLIYFSYDVKMKEKGDIPEGYSVSREKKERFSLILESASTNQTSMYLCASMGENIQYFGAGTRLSVL.

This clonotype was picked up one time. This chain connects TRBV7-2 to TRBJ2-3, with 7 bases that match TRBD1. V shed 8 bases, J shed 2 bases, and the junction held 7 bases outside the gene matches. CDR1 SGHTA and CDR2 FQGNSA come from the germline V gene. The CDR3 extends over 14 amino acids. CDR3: CASLSQGTTDTQYF. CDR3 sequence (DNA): TGTGCCAGCCTTTCACAGGGGACCACAGATACGCAGTATTTT.

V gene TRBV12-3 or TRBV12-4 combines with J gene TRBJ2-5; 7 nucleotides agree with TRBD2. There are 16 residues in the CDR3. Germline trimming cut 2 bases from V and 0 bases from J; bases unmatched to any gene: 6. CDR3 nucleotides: TGTGCCAGCAGTTTATTTGGGGGGGGTTACCAAGAGACCCAGTACTTC. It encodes CASSLFGGGYQETQYF.

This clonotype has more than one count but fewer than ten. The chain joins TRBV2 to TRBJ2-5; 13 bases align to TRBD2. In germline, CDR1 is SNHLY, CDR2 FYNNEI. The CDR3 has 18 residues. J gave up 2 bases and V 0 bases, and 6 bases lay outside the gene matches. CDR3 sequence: CASSEAAPGLAGQETQYF. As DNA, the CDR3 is TGTGCCAGCAGTGAAGCGGCTCCGGGACTAGCGGGGCAAGAGACCCAGTACTTC.

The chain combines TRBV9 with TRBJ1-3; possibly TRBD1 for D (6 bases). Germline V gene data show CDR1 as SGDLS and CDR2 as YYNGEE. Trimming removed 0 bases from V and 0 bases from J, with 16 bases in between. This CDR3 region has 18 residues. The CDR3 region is CASSVAQGTGLSGNTIYF. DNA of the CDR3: TGTGCCAGCAGCGTAGCACAGGGTACCGGCCTCTCTGGAAACACCATATATTTT.

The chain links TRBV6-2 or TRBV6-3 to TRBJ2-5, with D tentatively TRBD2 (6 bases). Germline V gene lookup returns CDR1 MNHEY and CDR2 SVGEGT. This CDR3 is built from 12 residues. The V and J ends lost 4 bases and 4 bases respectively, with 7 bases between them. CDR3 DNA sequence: TGTGCCAGCAGTTGGAGGGGAGAGACCCAGTACTTC. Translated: CASSWRGETQYF.

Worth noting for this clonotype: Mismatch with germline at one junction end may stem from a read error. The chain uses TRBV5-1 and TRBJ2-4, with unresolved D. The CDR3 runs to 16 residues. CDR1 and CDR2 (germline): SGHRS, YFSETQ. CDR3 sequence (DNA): TGCGCCAGCACCTTGGTTTCCACCGTAGCCAAAAACATTCAGTACTTC. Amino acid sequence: CASTLVSTVAKNIQYF. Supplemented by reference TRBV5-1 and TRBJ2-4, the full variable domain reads KAGVTQTPRYLIKTRGQQVTLSCSPISGHRSVSWYQQTPGQGLQFLFEYFSETQRNKGNFPGRFSGRQFSNSRSEMNVSTLELGDSALYLCASTLVSTVAKNIQYFGAGTRLSVL.

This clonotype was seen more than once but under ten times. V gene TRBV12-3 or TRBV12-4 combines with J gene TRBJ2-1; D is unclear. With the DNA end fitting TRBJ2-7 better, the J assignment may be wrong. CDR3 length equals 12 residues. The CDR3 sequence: CASSPIRDEQYF. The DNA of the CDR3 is TGTGCCAGCAGCCCGATCCGGGACGAGCAGTACTTC.

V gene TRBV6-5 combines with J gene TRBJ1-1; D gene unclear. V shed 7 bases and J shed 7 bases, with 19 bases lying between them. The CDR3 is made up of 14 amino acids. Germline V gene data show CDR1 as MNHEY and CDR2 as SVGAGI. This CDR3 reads CASTRPGVQLEAFF. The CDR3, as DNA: TGTGCCAGCACCCGGCCGGGTGTCCAACTTGAAGCTTTCTTT.

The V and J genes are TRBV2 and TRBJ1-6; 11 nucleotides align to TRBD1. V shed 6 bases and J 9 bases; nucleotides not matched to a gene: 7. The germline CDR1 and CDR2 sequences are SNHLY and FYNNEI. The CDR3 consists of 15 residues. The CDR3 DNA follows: TGTGCCAGCAGCAGCGGACAGGGGGCGGGTTCACCCCTCCACTTT. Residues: CASSSGQGAGSPLHF.

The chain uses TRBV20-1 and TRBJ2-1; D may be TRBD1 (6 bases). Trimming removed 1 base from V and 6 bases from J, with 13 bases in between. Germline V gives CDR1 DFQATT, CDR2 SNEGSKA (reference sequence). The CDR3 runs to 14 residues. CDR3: CSARATTGVNEQFF. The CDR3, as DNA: TGCAGTGCTAGAGCCACGACAGGTGTCAATGAGCAGTTCTTC.

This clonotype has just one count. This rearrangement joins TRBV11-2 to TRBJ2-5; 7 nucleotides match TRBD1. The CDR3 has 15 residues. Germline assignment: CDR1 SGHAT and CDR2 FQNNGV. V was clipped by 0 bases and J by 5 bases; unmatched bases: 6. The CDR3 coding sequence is TGTGCCAGCAGCTTAGATATAGGGGGCCGGGAGACCCAGTACTTC. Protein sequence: CASSLDIGGRETQYF.

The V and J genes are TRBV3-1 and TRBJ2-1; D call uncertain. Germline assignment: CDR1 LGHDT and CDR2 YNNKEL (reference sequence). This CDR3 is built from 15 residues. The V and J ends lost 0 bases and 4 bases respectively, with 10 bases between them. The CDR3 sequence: CASSQDFVDYNEQFF. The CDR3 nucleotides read TGTGCCAGCAGCCAAGATTTTGTGGATTACAATGAGCAGTTCTTC.

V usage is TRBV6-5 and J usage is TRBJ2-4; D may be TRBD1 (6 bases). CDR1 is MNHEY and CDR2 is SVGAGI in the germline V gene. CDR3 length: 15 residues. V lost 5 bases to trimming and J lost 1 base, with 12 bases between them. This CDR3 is CASSTTQGAKNIQYF. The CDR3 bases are TGTGCCAGCAGTACTACACAGGGTGCCAAAAACATTCAGTACTTC.

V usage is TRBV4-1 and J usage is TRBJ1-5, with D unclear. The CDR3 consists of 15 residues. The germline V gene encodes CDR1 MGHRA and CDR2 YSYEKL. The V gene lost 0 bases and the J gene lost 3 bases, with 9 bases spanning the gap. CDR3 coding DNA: TGCGCCAGCAGCCAAGACTATGGGCTCAATCAGCCCCAGCATTTT. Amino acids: CASSQDYGLNQPQHF.

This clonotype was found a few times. CDR3 nucleotides: TGTGCCACCAGCAGAGACGGGGTGGGCTACAATGAGCAGTTCTTC. Residues: CATSRDGVGYNEQFF. The chain couples TRBV15 to TRBJ2-1; maybe TRBD2 (5 bases). Looked up from germline, CDR1 is LNHNV and CDR2 is YYDKDF (reference sequence). CDR3 length equals 15 residues. V was trimmed by 0 bases and J by 3 bases, leaving 9 bases between them.

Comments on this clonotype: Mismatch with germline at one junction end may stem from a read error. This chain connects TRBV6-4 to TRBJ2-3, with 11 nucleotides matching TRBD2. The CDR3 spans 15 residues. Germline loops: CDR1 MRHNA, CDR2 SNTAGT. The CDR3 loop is CASSDTSGSTDMQYF. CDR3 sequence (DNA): TGTGCCAGCAGTGACACTAGCGGGAGCACAGATATGCAGTATTTT.

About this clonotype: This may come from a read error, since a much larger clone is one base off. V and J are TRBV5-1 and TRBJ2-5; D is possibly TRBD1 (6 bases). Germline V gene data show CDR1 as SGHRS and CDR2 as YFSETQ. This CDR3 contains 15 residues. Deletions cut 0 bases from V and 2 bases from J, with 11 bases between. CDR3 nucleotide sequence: TGCGCCAGCAGCTTGGGACAGGAGATGCAAGAGACCCAGTACTTC. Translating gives CASSLGQEMQETQYF.

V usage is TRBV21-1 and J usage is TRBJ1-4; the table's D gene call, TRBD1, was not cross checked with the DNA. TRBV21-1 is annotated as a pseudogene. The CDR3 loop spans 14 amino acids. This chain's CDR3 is CARGTPNRGEKLFF. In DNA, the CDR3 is TGTGCCAGGGGAACTCCTAACAGGGGTGAAAAACTGTTTTTT.

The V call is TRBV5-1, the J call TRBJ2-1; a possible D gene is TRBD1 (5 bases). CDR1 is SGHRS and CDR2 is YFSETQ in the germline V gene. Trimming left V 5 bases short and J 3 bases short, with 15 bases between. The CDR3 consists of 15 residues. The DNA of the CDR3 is TGCGCCAGCAGTCAGGGCCCCACCGGCTACAATGAGCAGTTCTTC. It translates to CASSQGPTGYNEQFF.